The 29 T cell receptor beta chains below all came from one sample that was sequenced in a study of blood T cell repertoires in COVID-19. TCRdb keeps only in-frame clones here, not all; method: immunoSEQ multiplex PCR. The sample has about 49,000 clones, 80% to 90% seen once; the top ten hold less than 2.5%. Sequencing used peripheral blood. These receptors came from a woman older than 75 with COVID-19, enrolled during active disease.

The rearrangement links TRBV5-4 to TRBJ1-2, with 10 positions matching TRBD1. Germline V CDR1 and CDR2: SGHNT, YYREEE (reference sequence). The length of the CDR3 is 15 residues. J gave up 7 bases and V 2 bases, and 8 bases lay outside the gene matches. This chain's CDR3 is CASSFPGTGVPGYTF. The CDR3 DNA reads TGTGCCAGCAGCTTCCCCGGGACAGGGGTGCCTGGCTACACCTTC.

The rearrangement joins TRBV6-5 to TRBJ1-1; possibly TRBD1 for D (6 bases). V was trimmed by 6 bases and J by 3 bases, leaving 14 bases between them. From germline, CDR1 is MNHEY and CDR2 SVGAGI. The length of the CDR3 is 14 residues. This CDR3 is CASSQQGGDTEAFF. The CDR3 DNA is TGTGCCAGCAGCCAACAGGGTGGGGACACTGAAGCTTTCTTT.

CDR3 protein: CASSRTSGTGELFF. CDR3 nucleotide sequence: TGTGCCAGTAGTAGGACTAGCGGCACCGGGGAGCTGTTTTTT. The genes are TRBV19 and TRBJ2-2; 10 bases are a match to TRBD2. V gave up 4 bases and J gave up 4 bases; unmatched junction bases: 0. The germline CDR1 and CDR2 sequences are LNHDA and SQIVND (reference sequence). The CDR3 contains 14 residues.

The chain couples TRBV28 to TRBJ2-7; the match to TRBD1 covers 8 bases. Trimming took 4 bases from V and 2 from J; bases not matched to a gene: 7. Germline CDR1 and CDR2: MDHEN and SYDVKM. The CDR3 consists of 15 residues. The CDR3 bases are TGTGCCAGCAGTTCTGACAGGGGCTTAACCTACGAGCAGTACTTC. This codes for CASSSDRGLTYEQYF.

The rearrangement joins TRBV19 to TRBJ1-2; 7 nucleotides agree with TRBD1. Germline V gene sequence: CDR1 LNHDA, CDR2 SQIVND (reference sequence). This CDR3 contains 15 residues. The V segment lost 5 bases and the J segment 2 bases; nucleotides outside the gene matches: 8. For the CDR3, the DNA is TGTGCCAGTAGTCTTCGACAGGGTGTGAACTATGGCTACACCTTC. It is translated as CASSLRQGVNYGYTF.

The rearrangement links TRBV28 to TRBJ2-2; D ambiguous. This CDR3 region has 11 residues. Germline loops: CDR1 MDHEN, CDR2 SYDVKM. V was clipped by 6 bases and J by 5 bases, with 4 bases between them. Here the CDR3 reads CASSPTGELFF. CDR3 coding DNA: TGTGCCAGCAGCCCAACCGGGGAGCTGTTTTTT.

V is TRBV19 and J is TRBJ2-2; TRBD2 matches at 10 bases. After removal of 2 bases from V and 9 bases from J, the junction contained 9 bases not matched to a gene. The CDR3 covers 16 residues. The germline CDR1 and CDR2 sequences are LNHDA and SQIVND (reference sequence). CDR3 DNA sequence: TGTGCCAGTAGTATATGGACTAGCGGTTTGTTCCGGGAGCTGTTTTTT. This translates into CASSIWTSGLFRELFF.

The rearrangement links TRBV12-3 or TRBV12-4 to TRBJ1-6; the D is unclear. The CDR3 totals 12 residues. V shed 6 bases and J shed 4 bases, with 4 bases lying between them. CDR3 bases: TGTGCCAGCAGCCTTTATAATTCACCCCTCCACTTT. Encoded protein: CASSLYNSPLHF.

The chain recombines TRBV2 with TRBJ1-6, with 7 bases matching TRBD1. V was pared by 7 bases and J by 5 bases, with 8 bases of the junction left unmatched. Germline V CDR1 and CDR2: SNHLY, FYNNEI. The CDR3 is 15 amino acids. CDR3 sequence: CASKWTGGNNSPLHF. CDR3 DNA: TGTGCCAGCAAATGGACAGGAGGAAATAATTCACCCCTCCACTTT.

The gene calls are TRBV10-3 and TRBJ2-1; tentative D call: TRBD2 (6 bases). The CDR3 is 15 amino acids. Germline-derived CDR1 and CDR2 are ENHRY and SYGVKD. V was trimmed by 3 bases and J by 6 bases, leaving 15 bases between them. The CDR3 bases are TGTGCCATCAGTGACGGGGGTAAAGGAATCAATGAGCAGTTCTTC. It codes for CAISDGGKGINEQFF.

The chain has TRBV19 and TRBJ2-1; 13 bases are shared with TRBD2. The germline CDR1 and CDR2 sequences are LNHDA and SQIVND (reference sequence). The CDR3 spans 15 residues. J gave up 6 bases and V 6 bases, and 5 bases lay outside the gene matches. For the CDR3, the DNA is TGTGCCAGTAGGAAGACTAGCGGGGGGTTCAATGAGCAGTTCTTC. Encoded protein: CASRKTSGGFNEQFF.

This clone was seen just once. This rearrangement joins TRBV6-2 or TRBV6-3 to TRBJ2-5; weak D call: TRBD2 (6 bases). Germline V gene sequence: CDR1 MNHEY, CDR2 SVGEGT. This CDR3 region has 15 residues. V was shortened by 2 bases and J by 5 bases, with 15 bases between the two germline ends. CDR3 protein: CASSYTGLSGETQYF. CDR3 coding DNA: TGTGCCAGCAGTTACACAGGACTAAGTGGGGAGACCCAGTACTTC.

The chain joins TRBV6-6 to TRBJ1-6; no definite D call. The CDR3 spans 15 residues. Germline V gene data show CDR1 as MNHNY and CDR2 as SVGAGI (reference sequence). Trimming stripped 2 bases from V and 6 bases from J, with 11 bases between. CDR3 nucleotides: TGTGCCAGCAGTTACCCCCTGCAGGTTAATTCACCCCTCCACTTT. This translates into CASSYPLQVNSPLHF.

V usage is TRBV24-1 and J usage is TRBJ1-6, with 8 nucleotides matching TRBD1. The V segment lost 1 base and the J segment 10 bases; nucleotides outside the gene matches: 11. Germline V gene lookup returns CDR1 KGHDR and CDR2 SFDVKD. This CDR3 comprises 17 residues. The CDR3 DNA follows: TGTGCCACCAGTGATTTACAACGAGGACAGGGCCGATCACCCCTCCACTTT. Translating gives CATSDLQRGQGRSPLHF.

This clone appeared once. This sequence joins TRBV7-6 and TRBJ1-4; 9 nucleotides align to TRBD1. Germline V lookup: CDR1 SGHVS, CDR2 FNYEAQ. The CDR3 spans 15 residues. The trim removed 6 bases at V and 5 bases at J, leaving 7 bases unmatched. This CDR3 reads CASSQSGTGNEKLFF. The DNA for the CDR3 is TGTGCCAGCAGTCAATCCGGGACAGGGAATGAAAAACTGTTTTTT. The variable domain in full, completed from reference TRBV7-6 and TRBJ1-4, reads GAGVSQSPRYKVTKRGQDVALRCDPISGHVSLYWYRQALGQGPEFLTYFNYEAQQDKSGLPNDRFSAERPEGSISTLTIQRTEQRDSAMYRCASSQSGTGNEKLFFGSGTQLSVL.

The chain employs TRBV24-1 and TRBJ1-2, with 9 bases that match TRBD1. The CDR3 runs to 14 residues. With V trimmed by 6 bases and J by 3 bases, 4 bases remained unmatched. CDR1 is KGHDR and CDR2 is SFDVKD in the germline V gene. Here the CDR3 DNA reads TGTGCCACCAGTACAGGGGGCCCTGACTATGGCTACACCTTC. It translates to CATSTGGPDYGYTF.

V is TRBV11-3 and J is TRBJ2-3, with 7 bases fitting TRBD1. The CDR3 is made up of 15 amino acids. The junction had 12 bases not matched to a gene; V was cut back by 0 bases and J by 12 bases. Germline V gene data show CDR1 as SGHNT and CDR2 as YENEEA. The CDR3 DNA reads as TGTGCCAGCAGCTTAGACAACAGGGGATCCATGTCCCAGTATTTT. Protein: CASSLDNRGSMSQYF.

The chain carries TRBV6-1 and TRBJ2-5; D might be TRBD2 (5 bases). This CDR3 is built from 17 residues. The V end lost 2 bases, the J end lost 3 bases, and 19 bases lay between the germline ends. CDR1 MNHNS and CDR2 SASEGT come from the germline V gene. CDR3 sequence: CASSERAARVAEETQYF. The CDR3, as DNA: TGTGCCAGCAGTGAACGTGCGGCGAGGGTAGCAGAAGAGACCCAGTACTTC.

V is TRBV9 and J is TRBJ1-2; no firm D call. CDR3 length: 13 amino acids. Germline values: CDR1 SGDLS, CDR2 YYNGEE. V was trimmed by 5 bases and J by 7 bases, leaving 15 bases between them. CDR3 protein: CASSASYRGGYTF. CDR3 sequence (DNA): TGTGCCAGCAGTGCCTCCTACCGGGGTGGCTACACCTTC.

The rearrangement uses TRBV6-5 and TRBJ1-2, with a possible D match to TRBD1 (5 bases). Trimming cost V 8 bases and J 2 bases, with 12 bases left between them. Germline V gives CDR1 MNHEY, CDR2 SVGAGI. The CDR3 totals 13 residues. In nucleotides, the CDR3 is TGTGCCAGCCGCGGGACGGCGAACTATGGCTACACCTTC. Its translation: CASRGTANYGYTF.

In DNA, the CDR3 is TGTGCCAGCAGTGAAGGAAGGAGCACTAATGAAAAACTGTTTTTT. Its translation is CASSEGRSTNEKLFF. The chain couples TRBV6-1 to TRBJ1-4, with unresolved D. The CDR3 loop spans 15 amino acids. The germline V gene has CDR1 MNHNS and CDR2 SASEGT. V shed 1 base and J shed 2 bases, with 8 bases lying between them.

This clone was observed once. The V gene is TRBV6-4, the J gene TRBJ2-3; 8 nucleotides align to TRBD1. Germline assignment: CDR1 MRHNA and CDR2 SNTAGT. CDR3 length: 18 amino acids. Losses at the gene ends were 1 base for V and 3 bases for J; bases not matched to a gene: 12. The CDR3 protein is CASSDFGTAGGGTDTQYF. CDR3 sequence (DNA): TGTGCCAGCAGTGACTTTGGGACGGCAGGGGGCGGGACAGATACGCAGTATTTT.

This clone came up once. V is TRBV19 and J is TRBJ2-2; D ambiguous. CDR3 length: 16 amino acids. Germline V CDR1 and CDR2: LNHDA, SQIVND (reference sequence). Trimming pared 3 bases from V and 4 bases from J, leaving 15 bases between. CDR3 nucleotide sequence: TGTGCCAGTAGTATGGTGGCCATTCGAGGCACCGGGGAGCTGTTTTTT. Amino acid sequence: CASSMVAIRGTGELFF.

The chain has TRBV18 and TRBJ1-1, with D possibly TRBD1 on 6 matching bases. Germline CDR1 is KGHSH and CDR2 is LQKENI. V gave up 3 bases and J gave up 1 base, with 12 bases separating them. The CDR3 extends over 15 amino acids. The CDR3 is CASSPSGGQNTEAFF. The CDR3, as DNA: TGTGCCAGCTCACCTTCGGGGGGCCAGAACACTGAAGCTTTCTTT. The whole variable domain, filled in from reference TRBV18 and TRBJ1-1, reads NAGVMQNPRHLVRRRGQEARLRCSPMKGHSHVYWYRQLPEEGLKFMVYLQKENIIDESGMPKERFSAEFPKEGPSILRIQQVVRGDSAAYFCASSPSGGQNTEAFFGQGTRLTVV.

The V and J genes are TRBV25-1 and TRBJ1-6; perhaps TRBD1 as D (6 bases). CDR1 and CDR2 from the germline V gene are MGHDK and SYGVNS. This CDR3 has 16 residues. Trimming took 5 bases from V and 0 from J, leaving 11 bases between them. CDR3 loop: CASSPWGRSYNSPLHF. In DNA form, the CDR3 reads TGTGCCAGCAGTCCCTGGGGGCGCTCCTATAATTCACCCCTCCACTTT.

This CDR3 reads CASSPNQGGTGELFF. The CDR3 nucleotides read TGTGCCAGCTCACCAAACCAGGGGGGAACCGGGGAGCTGTTTTTT. This rearrangement joins TRBV18 to TRBJ2-2, with a tentative D call TRBD1 (7 bases). The CDR3 consists of 15 residues. CDR1 and CDR2 from the germline V gene are KGHSH and LQKENI. Deletions cut 2 bases from V and 5 bases from J, with 12 bases between.

J is TRBJ1-1 and V is TRBV29-1; D remains ambiguous. Looked up from germline, CDR1 is SQVTM and CDR2 is ANQGSEA. The CDR3 has 12 residues. V lost 4 bases and J 3 bases, leaving 9 bases between the germline ends. The DNA for the CDR3 is TGCAGCGTTGCAGGTCAATACACTGAAGCTTTCTTT. This gives the protein CSVAGQYTEAFF. Together with reference TRBV29-1 and TRBJ1-1, the CDR3 gives the full variable domain: SAVISQKPSRDICQRGTSLTIQCQVDSQVTMMFWYRQQPGQSLTLIATANQGSEATYESGFVIDKFPISRPNLTFSTLTVSNMSPEDSSIYLCSVAGQYTEAFFGQGTRLTVV.

J is TRBJ2-5 and V is TRBV5-4; 8 nucleotides agree with TRBD2. With V trimmed by 5 bases and J by 4 bases, 10 bases remained unmatched. The CDR3 is 15 amino acids. Germline V gene data show CDR1 as SGHNT and CDR2 as YYREEE (reference sequence). As DNA, the CDR3 is TGTGCCAGCAGATACGGGGGGGCTAGCGGAGAGACCCAGTACTTC. Amino acids: CASRYGGASGETQYF. Full variable domain (remainder filled in from reference TRBV5-4 and TRBJ2-5): ETGVTQSPTHLIKTRGQQVTLRCSSQSGHNTVSWYQQALGQGPQFIFQYYREEENGRGNFPPRFSGLQFPNYSSELNVNALELDDSALYLCASRYGGASGETQYFGPGTRLLVL.

A few counts support this clone. The chain joins TRBV18 to TRBJ1-5; TRBD1 agrees at 8 bases. CDR1 KGHSH and CDR2 LQKENI come from the germline V gene. The CDR3 contains 14 residues. V gave up 6 bases and J gave up 5 bases; unmatched junction bases: 6. The CDR3 DNA is TGTGCCAGCTCCTGGACAGGGAGATATCAGCCCCAGCATTTT. Its translation: CASSWTGRYQPQHF.